A single sample gave rise to the 28 T cell receptor beta chains below, sequenced in a study of T-cell memory formation after mild COVID-19. TCRdb re-called the 5' RACE reads with MiXCR, one entry per CDR3 protein. The top ten clones hold roughly an eighth of a sample with 540,000 or so distinct CDR3 sequences, just over 20% of them seen once. Source material: PBMCs or a T cell subset sorted from them (not recorded which). The source of these receptors is an adult woman who had mild COVID-19 (a few samples of this study predate the infection). Cell type and time point are not known.

This clonotype was counted a few times. V is TRBV6-2 or TRBV6-3 and J is TRBJ2-5, with 13 bases matching TRBD2. The ends lost 8 bases at V and 3 bases at J; junction bases unmatched: 12. This CDR3 is built from 17 residues. Germline-derived CDR1 and CDR2 are MNHEY and SVGEGT. The CDR3 bases are TGTGCCAGCGATACCCGACTAGCGGGAGGCGCGAAAGAGACCCAGTACTTC. Protein product: CASDTRLAGGAKETQYF.

This clonotype was observed a handful of times. The chain couples TRBV4-2 to TRBJ2-5, with 11 positions matching TRBD2. The CDR3 covers 16 residues. V was pared by 2 bases and J by 5 bases, with 7 bases of the junction left unmatched. Germline values: CDR1 LGHNA, CDR2 YNFKEQ. The CDR3 DNA reads as TGTGCCAGCAGCCAAATAGCGGGAGGGCCGGCGGAGACCCAGTACTTC. This codes for CASSQIAGGPAETQYF.

The chain carries TRBV3-1 and TRBJ1-1; tentatively, D is TRBD1 (5 bases). V was trimmed by 1 base and J by 10 bases, leaving 13 bases between them. The length of the CDR3 is 13 residues. Looked up from germline, CDR1 is LGHDT and CDR2 is YNNKEL (reference sequence). The CDR3 DNA follows: TGTGCCAGCAGCCAAGGGTATGGGGGGGTAGCTTTCTTT. Translated, it gives CASSQGYGGVAFF.

This clonotype was found many times. The chain has TRBV7-9 and TRBJ1-2; the match to TRBD1 covers 7 bases. Germline V gene sequence: CDR1 SEHNR, CDR2 FQNEAQ (reference sequence). With 3 bases clipped from V and 5 bases from J, the junction kept 9 bases outside the gene matches. The CDR3 contains 15 residues. This CDR3 reads CASSFPGTALYGYTF. The CDR3 nucleotides are TGTGCCAGCAGCTTCCCCGGGACAGCACTGTATGGCTACACCTTC.

The rearrangement links TRBV7-9 to TRBJ2-1; 7 bases line up with TRBD1. The V gene's germline CDR1 is SEHNR and CDR2 FQNEAQ (reference sequence). J was trimmed by 9 bases and V by 4 bases; bases with no gene match: 6. CDR3 size: 13 residues. The CDR3 region has the DNA TGTGCCAGCAGCTACTACAGGGGCGGTGAGCAGTTCTTC. Amino acid sequence: CASSYYRGGEQFF.

The rearrangement joins TRBV7-6 to TRBJ2-1; D unclear. CDR1 is SGHVS, CDR2 FNYEAQ, per germline. The CDR3 runs 13 residues. Deletions cut 3 bases from V and 5 bases from J, with 8 bases between. The CDR3 loop reads CASSFFGDNEQFF. The CDR3 region has the DNA TGTGCCAGCAGCTTTTTTGGGGACAATGAGCAGTTCTTC.

V gene TRBV5-5 combines with J gene TRBJ2-7; 7 nucleotides agree with TRBD1. The germline V gene has CDR1 SGHKS and CDR2 YYEKEE (reference sequence). Trimming took 0 bases from V and 3 from J; bases not matched to a gene: 6. The CDR3 covers 15 residues. The CDR3 coding sequence is TGTGCCAGCAGCTTGGAAGGGGGCAGAGTCTACGAGCAGTACTTC. Translating gives CASSLEGGRVYEQYF.

J is TRBJ2-2 and V is TRBV25-1; unclear D gene. In germline, CDR1 is MGHDK, CDR2 SYGVNS. CDR3 length equals 14 residues. Between the trimmed V and J ends, which lost 5 bases and 4 bases, there was a span of 11 bases. In DNA, the CDR3 is TGTGCCAGCAGTCCCGCCGCAGGCACCGGGGAGCTGTTTTTT. Encoded protein: CASSPAAGTGELFF.

The chain has TRBV27 and TRBJ1-3; 7 bases match TRBD1. Germline CDR1 reads MNHEY; CDR2 reads SMNVEV (reference sequence). This CDR3 is built from 14 residues. Germline trimming cut 6 bases from V and 2 bases from J; bases unmatched to any gene: 4. The chain's CDR3 is CASRLTGPGNTIYF. Written as DNA, the CDR3 is TGTGCCAGCAGGTTGACAGGGCCTGGAAACACCATATATTTT.

In this sample, this clonotype turned up a few times. V and J are TRBV6-2 or TRBV6-3 and TRBJ2-5, with no clear D. V dropped 8 bases and J dropped 5 bases, with 9 bases sitting between them. Germline assignment: CDR1 MNHEY and CDR2 SVGEGT. This CDR3 is 11 amino acids long. CDR3 nucleotides: TGTGCCAGCGCTCATGGGGAGACCCAGTACTTC. Protein sequence: CASAHGETQYF.

This clonotype was seen ten or more times. This chain connects TRBV4-3 to TRBJ2-1; D assignment may be TRBD1 or TRBD2 (5 bases each). V lost 3 bases to trimming and J lost 0 bases, with 21 bases between them. Germline V lookup: CDR1 LGHNA, CDR2 YSLEER. The length of the CDR3 is 19 residues. CDR3 loop: CASSQGPIPRSGSYNEQFF. CDR3 sequence (DNA): TGCGCCAGCAGCCAGGGACCAATTCCCCGGAGCGGCTCCTACAATGAGCAGTTCTTC.

The gene calls are TRBV15 and TRBJ1-2; TRBD1 aligns across 10 bases. Germline loops: CDR1 LNHNV, CDR2 YYDKDF (reference sequence). Losses at the gene ends were 1 base for V and 4 bases for J; bases not matched to a gene: 3. The CDR3 loop spans 15 amino acids. CDR3 in amino acids: CATSRVGTGAYGYTF. The CDR3 DNA is TGTGCCACCAGCAGAGTTGGGACAGGGGCCTATGGCTACACCTTC.

The table lists this clonotype with a few counts. The V call is TRBV20-1, the J call TRBJ2-1, with D unresolved. Trimming removed 2 bases at V and 8 bases at J, with 13 bases between. Germline CDR1 and CDR2: DFQATT and SNEGSKA (reference sequence). The CDR3 has 13 residues. The CDR3 bases are TGCAGTGCTAGATTTCCTAGTGGCGATGAGCAGTTCTTC. It is translated as CSARFPSGDEQFF.

The table lists this clonotype with a few counts. The genes are TRBV12-3 or TRBV12-4 and TRBJ1-2; D gene ambiguous. The CDR3 totals 12 residues. Between the trimmed V and J ends, which lost 5 bases and 8 bases, there was a span of 12 bases. CDR3 in amino acids: CASSAIPGGYTF. The CDR3 nucleotides read TGTGCCAGCAGTGCCATCCCGGGAGGCTACACCTTC.

This clonotype was seen only a few times. The V and J genes are TRBV7-2 and TRBJ2-3; possibly TRBD1 for D (5 bases). This CDR3 spans 15 amino acids. In germline, CDR1 is SGHTA, CDR2 FQGNSA. Trimming took 0 bases from V and 2 from J, leaving 9 bases between them. Here the CDR3 reads CASSLATDPTDTQYF. CDR3 nucleotide sequence: TGTGCCAGCAGCTTAGCGACAGATCCCACAGATACGCAGTATTTT.

The CDR3 loop reads CASSRDRRSNYGYTF. The CDR3, as DNA: TGTGCCAGCAGTAGAGACAGGAGATCGAACTATGGCTACACCTTC. The chain recombines TRBV6-5 with TRBJ1-2; tentatively, D is TRBD1 (6 bases). The CDR3 has 15 residues. The germline V gene encodes CDR1 MNHEY and CDR2 SVGAGI. The V end lost 5 bases, the J end lost 2 bases, and 15 bases lay between the germline ends.

This clonotype was picked up many times. The gene calls are TRBV9 and TRBJ2-1; TRBD2 aligns across 8 bases. CDR1 SGDLS and CDR2 YYNGEE come from the germline V gene. This CDR3 comprises 15 residues. V was clipped by 0 bases and J by 7 bases; unmatched bases: 6. This chain's CDR3 is CASSVVTGGANEQFF. The CDR3 DNA is TGTGCCAGCAGCGTAGTGACCGGGGGGGCAAATGAGCAGTTCTTC.

This clonotype was detected only once. The gene calls are TRBV29-1 and TRBJ2-7; 7 nucleotides align to TRBD2. The V gene end was trimmed by 6 bases and the J gene end by 0 bases; junction bases not matched to a gene: 14. This CDR3 has 16 residues. Germline V lookup: CDR1 SQVTM, CDR2 ANQGSEA. CDR3 residues: CSVGTTSERSSYEQYF. CDR3 in DNA: TGCAGCGTCGGAACTACTAGCGAACGGAGCTCCTACGAGCAGTACTTC.

This clonotype has a handful of counts. J is TRBJ1-2 and V is TRBV15; weak D call: TRBD1 (5 bases). Trimming took 0 bases from V and 3 from J, leaving 11 bases between them. Germline V CDR1 and CDR2: LNHNV, YYDKDF (reference sequence). The CDR3 loop spans 15 amino acids. In nucleotides, the CDR3 is TGTGCCACCAGCAGAGATCGGGGGGACTACTATGGCTACACCTTC. It specifies CATSRDRGDYYGYTF.

The chain couples TRBV27 to TRBJ2-1; 7 nucleotides agree with TRBD2. There are 13 residues in the CDR3. CDR1 is MNHEY, CDR2 SMNVEV, per germline (reference sequence). Trimming took 0 bases from V and 12 from J; bases not matched to a gene: 5. The CDR3 DNA follows: TGTGCCAGCAGTTTATCGGAGGGGAGGGGGCAGTTCTTC. Protein product: CASSLSEGRGQFF.

This clonotype has more than one count but fewer than ten. The chain joins TRBV24-1 to TRBJ2-5; TRBD2 aligns across 9 bases. This CDR3 has 16 residues. Germline V gives CDR1 KGHDR, CDR2 SFDVKD. V dropped 4 bases and J dropped 2; count of bases not matched to a gene: 7. CDR3 coding DNA: TGTGCCACCAGTGAGGCGGCTAGCGGGACGCAAGAGACCCAGTACTTC. Residues: CATSEAASGTQETQYF.

Only a few counts were recorded for this clonotype. This rearrangement joins TRBV7-8 to TRBJ2-1, with D unresolved. V lost 0 bases and J 5 bases, leaving 11 bases between the germline ends. CDR1 and CDR2 (germline): SGHVS, FQNEAQ. The CDR3 loop spans 15 amino acids. CDR3 sequence reads: CASSLAGRVNNEQFF. The CDR3 DNA reads TGTGCCAGCAGCTTAGCTGGGCGCGTCAACAATGAGCAGTTCTTC.

On this clonotype itself: Germline and junction disagree at one end, which may indicate a read error. The chain recombines TRBV27 with TRBJ2-1; possibly TRBD1 for D (6 bases). CDR1 and CDR2 from the germline V gene are MNHEY and SMNVEV (reference sequence). The CDR3 runs to 15 residues. CDR3 in amino acids: CASSSPGTHENEQLF. DNA of the CDR3: TGTGCCAGCAGCTCACCCGGGACACACGAGAATGAGCAGTTATTC.

This clonotype was observed a few times. J is TRBJ2-2 and V is TRBV11-2, with 7 bases aligning to TRBD2. Germline V gene sequence: CDR1 SGHAT, CDR2 FQNNGV. V was pared by 1 base and J by 6 bases, with 14 bases of the junction left unmatched. The CDR3 consists of 18 residues. CDR3 DNA sequence: TGTGCCAGCAGCTTAGCCCCCGGGCAGCGGGACCATCCCGGGGAGCTGTTTTTT. It is translated as CASSLAPGQRDHPGELFF. Looking up the rest from reference TRBV11-2 and TRBJ2-2 gives the full variable domain: EAGVAQSPRYKIIEKRQSVAFWCNPISGHATLYWYQQILGQGPKLLIQFQNNGVVDDSQLPKDRFSAERLKGVDSTLKIQPAKLEDSAVYLCASSLAPGQRDHPGELFFGEGSRLTVL.

This clonotype has only a few counts. The chain uses TRBV6-6 and TRBJ2-1; D is unclear. Looked up from germline, CDR1 is MNHNY and CDR2 is SVGAGI (reference sequence). The CDR3 sequence is 12 residues long. V lost 2 bases and J lost 11, with 10 bases in between. CDR3 DNA sequence: TGTGCCAGCAGTTACGAGTGGGCTCAGCAGTTCTTC. Amino acid sequence: CASSYEWAQQFF.

V usage is TRBV30 and J usage is TRBJ2-7, with TRBD1 matching 7 bases. CDR1 and CDR2 from the germline V gene are GTSNPN and SVGIG (reference sequence). J gave up 3 bases and V 3 bases, and 11 bases lay outside the gene matches. CDR3 size: 15 residues. The DNA of the CDR3 is TGTGCCTGGAGGAACCGACAGGGCTCTCTCTACGAGCAGTACTTC. Its translation is CAWRNRQGSLYEQYF.

This clonotype was seen a few times. This chain connects TRBV12-5 to TRBJ2-3; weak D call: TRBD2 (6 bases). Trimming shortened V by 5 bases and J by 4 bases, and 22 bases separated the two germline ends. CDR1 is LGHNT, CDR2 FRNRAP, per germline. CDR3 length: 17 residues. This chain's CDR3 is CASGPGTNTGGADTQYF. Written as DNA, the CDR3 is TGTGCTAGTGGTCCTGGTACAAATACCGGGGGAGCAGATACGCAGTATTTT. Using reference TRBV12-5 and TRBJ2-3 for the parts outside the CDR3, the full variable domain is DARVTQTPRHKVTEMGQEVTMRCQPILGHNTVFWYRQTMMQGLELLAYFRNRAPLDDSGMPKDRFSAEMPDATLATLKIQPSEPRDSAVYFCASGPGTNTGGADTQYFGPGTRLTVL.

This clonotype was detected once. The rearrangement links TRBV15 to TRBJ1-5; TRBD1 matches 7 bases. The ends lost 5 bases at V and 3 bases at J; junction bases unmatched: 13. Germline CDR1 and CDR2: LNHNV and YYDKDF (reference sequence). This CDR3 has 17 amino acids. The CDR3 nucleotides are TGTGCCACCAGCCTAGACAGGGTTAATATGATCAATCAGCCCCAGCATTTT. It yields the protein CATSLDRVNMINQPQHF.